Following are 12 T cell receptor beta chains from one sample sequenced in a study of shared clonotypes between healthy human individuals (dated by TCRdb to the early 2020s). The library was obtained by the immunoSEQ multiplex PCR assay. As stored in TCRdb, this immuneACCESS dataset retains in-frame rearrangements with V and J assigned. A fraction of the clones does not appear; measured against another copy, unresolved V genes explain less than half of the discrepancy, and the remainder lacks a known reason. This sample has fewer than 150,000 clones in its table, and around 73% of those were observed once. The top ten clonotypes cover around 23% of the sample. The source material was memory CD8+ T cells sorted from blood. In the paper's terms, the cell subset or site label means: CD45RO+ cells pooled with CCR7-negative TemRA cells. The receptors were sampled from a woman aged 25 to 39 in good health.

The chain combines TRBV2 with TRBJ2-5; 8 nucleotides agree with TRBD2. This CDR3 is 15 amino acids long. Germline V gene data show CDR1 as SNHLY and CDR2 as FYNNEI. Trimming cost V 0 bases and J 9 bases; bases outside gene matches: 9. The CDR3 protein is CASSEARDPGRAQYF. The CDR3 nucleotides read TGTGCCAGCAGTGAAGCCCGGGACCCCGGGAGGGCCCAGTACTTC.

The V gene is TRBV10-1, the J gene TRBJ2-7; 7 bases align to TRBD2. The ends lost 8 bases at V and 2 bases at J; junction bases unmatched: 6. This CDR3 has 13 residues. Per the germline V gene, CDR1 is WNHNN and CDR2 is SYGVQD (reference sequence). CDR3 amino acids: CASSSGMTYEQYF. As DNA, the CDR3 is TGCGCCAGCTCGAGCGGGATGACCTACGAGCAGTACTTC.

This clone was seen once. The gene calls are TRBV10-1 and TRBJ1-1, with TRBD1 identical over 9 bases. This CDR3 has 13 amino acids. CDR1 is WNHNN and CDR2 is SYGVQD in the germline V gene (reference sequence). V lost 7 bases and J lost 6; bases outside the gene matches: 6. The CDR3 here is CASNPGTGSEAFF. For the CDR3, the DNA is TGCGCCAGCAACCCCGGGACAGGGTCTGAAGCTTTCTTT.

This clone turned up a few times. The chain links TRBV4-2 to TRBJ1-2; D is unclear. This CDR3 spans 15 amino acids. Germline V gene lookup returns CDR1 LGHNA and CDR2 YNFKEQ. V was cut by 5 bases and J by 1 base, with 14 bases left in between. The CDR3 here is CASSLVSEFNYGYTF. The CDR3 nucleotides are TGTGCCAGCAGCTTGGTGTCAGAGTTTAACTATGGCTACACCTTC.

The rearrangement joins TRBV29-1 to TRBJ2-7, with D perhaps TRBD1 (5 bases). Germline V gene sequence: CDR1 SQVTM, CDR2 ANQGSEA. The CDR3 consists of 13 residues. Trimming shortened V by 0 bases and J by 2 bases, and 8 bases separated the two germline ends. The CDR3 loop is CSVEDTTAYEQYF. The DNA for the CDR3 is TGCAGCGTTGAAGACACGACAGCCTACGAGCAGTACTTC.

The chain uses TRBV28 and TRBJ2-7, with TRBD1 as a possible D gene (6 bases). CDR1 is MDHEN, CDR2 SYDVKM, per germline. V shed 3 bases and J shed 6 bases, with 12 bases lying between them. The CDR3 loop spans 13 amino acids. The DNA for the CDR3 is TGTGCCAGCAGTTTCGTAGGGGGTGGCGAGCAGTACTTC. Translating it yields CASSFVGGGEQYF.

The genes are TRBV27 and TRBJ1-2, with D unclear. With 3 bases removed from V and 5 bases from J, the gap between germline ends came to 16 bases. Germline CDR1 and CDR2: MNHEY and SMNVEV (reference sequence). The CDR3 loop spans 15 amino acids. The CDR3: CASSFVAGHLYGYTF. The DNA for the CDR3 is TGTGCCAGCAGTTTTGTCGCAGGTCATCTGTATGGCTACACCTTC.

This clone was seen only a few times. The chain recombines TRBV15 with TRBJ2-1; 8 positions match TRBD2. The germline V gene has CDR1 LNHNV and CDR2 YYDKDF (reference sequence). There are 16 residues in the CDR3. Trimming removed 2 bases from V and 0 bases from J; junction bases left unmatched: 3. The CDR3 coding sequence is TGTGCCACCAGCAGAACTAGCGGAGGCTCCTACAATGAGCAGTTCTTC. This codes for CATSRTSGGSYNEQFF.

This clone turned up a few times. The CDR3: CASSYLDKPNSPLHF. The CDR3 region has the DNA TGTGCCAGCAGTTACCTGGACAAGCCCAATTCACCCCTCCACTTT. The chain is built from TRBV6-5 and TRBJ1-6; tentative D call: TRBD1 (5 bases). V lost 2 bases to trimming and J lost 7 bases, with 12 bases between them. CDR3 size: 15 residues. Germline CDR1 is MNHEY and CDR2 is SVGAGI.

On this clone itself: Other DNA sequences within the sample encode an identical CDR3. This chain connects TRBV9 to TRBJ2-3; D is possibly TRBD1 (6 bases). The germline gives CDR1 SGDLS, CDR2 YYNGEE. V gave up 0 bases and J gave up 4 bases, with 9 bases separating them. The CDR3 has 14 amino acids. The CDR3 region has the DNA TGTGCCAGCAGCGTAGGAGGGGGTTCAGATACGCAGTATTTT. The encoded protein is CASSVGGGSDTQYF.

This chain connects TRBV7-6 to TRBJ2-7; 7 bases agree with TRBD2. Germline trimming cut 0 bases from V and 3 bases from J; bases unmatched to any gene: 5. CDR3 length: 15 residues. Germline V gene sequence: CDR1 SGHVS, CDR2 FNYEAQ. The CDR3 reads CASSLASGASYEQYF. The DNA for the CDR3 is TGTGCCAGCAGCTTAGCAAGCGGGGCGAGCTACGAGCAGTACTTC.

The chain carries TRBV6-1 and TRBJ2-7; the match to TRBD2 covers 12 bases. Germline CDR1 MNHNS, CDR2 SASEGT. This CDR3 comprises 15 residues. V was clipped by 7 bases and J by 3 bases; unmatched bases: 7. CDR3 coding DNA: TGTGCCAGCACCCCTAGCGGGAGGGCCAACTACGAGCAGTACTTC. This gives the protein CASTPSGRANYEQYF.